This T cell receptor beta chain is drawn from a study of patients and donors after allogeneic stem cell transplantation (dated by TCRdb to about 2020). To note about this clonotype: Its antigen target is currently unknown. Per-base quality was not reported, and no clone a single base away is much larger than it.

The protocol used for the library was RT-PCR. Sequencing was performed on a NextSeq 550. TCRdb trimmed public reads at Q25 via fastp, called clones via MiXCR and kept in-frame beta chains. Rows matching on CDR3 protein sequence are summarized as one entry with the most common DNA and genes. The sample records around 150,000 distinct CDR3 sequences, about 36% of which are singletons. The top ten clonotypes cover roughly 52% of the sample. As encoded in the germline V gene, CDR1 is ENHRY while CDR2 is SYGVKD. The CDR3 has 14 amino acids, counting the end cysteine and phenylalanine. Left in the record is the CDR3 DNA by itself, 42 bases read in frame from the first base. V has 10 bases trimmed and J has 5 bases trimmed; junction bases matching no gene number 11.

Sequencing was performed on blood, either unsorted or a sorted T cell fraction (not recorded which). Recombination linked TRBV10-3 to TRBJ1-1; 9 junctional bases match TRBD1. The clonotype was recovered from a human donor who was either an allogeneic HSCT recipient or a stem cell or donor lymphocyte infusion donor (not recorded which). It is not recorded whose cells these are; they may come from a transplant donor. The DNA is TGTGCCAGTGCCGGGACAGGGAGAAATACTGAAGCTTTCTTT. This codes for CASAGTGRNTEAFF.